The source of this TCR beta chain is a study of blood T cell repertoires in COVID-19. Remarks on this clone: The junction differs from germline at one of its ends, possibly a read error. The sample has other DNA sequences that encode this CDR3 too.

Here immunoSEQ multiplex PCR was the method, and the copy in TCRdb shows in-frame clones only, minus some. The data hold fewer than 30,000 clones, with over 75% observed a single time. CDR1 is MNHEY, CDR2 SVGAGI, per germline. CDR3 length: 13 residues. The chain uses TRBV6-5 and TRBJ2-7; D perhaps matches TRBD2 (7 bases). Sequencing was carried out using peripheral blood. The TCR comes from a human donor in a cohort sampled during active COVID-19. The CDR3 region is CASAQGTTYEQYF. The CDR3 DNA reads as TGTGCCAGCGCGCAGGGGACTACCTACGAGCAGTACTTT.